Below are 22 T cell receptor beta chains sequenced from a single sample in a study of siplizumab effects on memory and regulatory T cells. The method was immunoSEQ multiplex PCR; TCRdb's version includes in-frame clones alone and lacks a portion of them. The repertoire consists of roughly 100,000 clones, with about 93% occurring once and the leading ten covering 12%. Sequenced input: non-Treg CD4+ T cells sorted from blood. The origin of the receptors is a human donor in good health.

The chain uses TRBV5-4 and TRBJ2-5; the D is unclear. This CDR3 is 13 amino acids long. In germline, CDR1 is SGHNT, CDR2 YYREEE (reference sequence). Trimming left V 0 bases short and J 14 bases short, with 17 bases between. This chain's CDR3 is CASSLEPTSRQYF. CDR3 in DNA: TGTGCCAGCAGCTTGGAACCAACTTCCCGCCAATACTTC.

The chain carries TRBV7-8 and TRBJ1-1, with 11 nucleotides matching TRBD1. Germline V gene data show CDR1 as SGHVS and CDR2 as FQNEAQ. The CDR3 contains 17 residues. V lost 5 bases, J lost 3 bases, and 11 bases stayed unmatched. CDR3 sequence reads: CASSPPRTGGAYTEAFF. The CDR3 coding sequence is TGTGCCAGCAGCCCCCCCCGGACAGGGGGCGCGTACACTGAAGCTTTCTTT.

The chain is built from TRBV4-1 and TRBJ2-6; unclear D gene. Deletions cut 0 bases from V and 1 base from J, with 10 bases between. The CDR3 sequence is 17 residues long. Germline V gene sequence: CDR1 MGHRA, CDR2 YSYEKL. CDR3 DNA sequence: TGCGCCAGCAGCCAAGAGGCACGTTTATCTGGGGCCAACGTCCTGACTTTC. The encoded protein is CASSQEARLSGANVLTF.

This clone has only a few counts. The V call is TRBV29-1, the J call TRBJ2-5; possibly TRBD2 for D (6 bases). The CDR3 runs 14 residues. V was trimmed by 6 bases and J by 9 bases, leaving 23 bases between them. Germline CDR1 and CDR2: SQVTM and ANQGSEA. CDR3 DNA: TGCAGCGTCGAGGGACGGGGGTCCGTCGGTGCCCAGTACTTC. It yields the protein CSVEGRGSVGAQYF.

The V and J genes are TRBV7-2 and TRBJ2-3; maybe TRBD1 (5 bases). CDR1 and CDR2 (germline): SGHTA, FQGNSA. Trimming pared 7 bases from V and 2 bases from J, leaving 16 bases between. The CDR3 consists of 15 residues. The CDR3 loop is CASTLQGPHTDTQYF. The CDR3 DNA reads as TGTGCCAGCACTCTCCAGGGCCCCCACACAGATACGCAGTATTTT.

The chain is built from TRBV11-3 and TRBJ1-1; maybe TRBD1 (6 bases). V was trimmed by 4 bases and J by 5 bases, leaving 14 bases between them. The CDR3 is 14 residues long. The germline V gene has CDR1 SGHNT and CDR2 YENEEA. The CDR3 DNA is TGTGCCAGCAGCTCTCGGACAGCGAAGACTGAAGCTTTCTTT. Amino acids: CASSSRTAKTEAFF.

This rearrangement joins TRBV5-5 to TRBJ1-2, with D possibly matching TRBD1 (5 bases). Per the germline V gene, CDR1 is SGHKS and CDR2 is YYEKEE (reference sequence). This CDR3 has 16 amino acids. V was pared by 0 bases and J by 4 bases, with 16 bases between. CDR3 in amino acids: CASSLAPGRGGYGYTF. CDR3 nucleotide sequence: TGTGCCAGCAGCTTGGCCCCCGGGAGGGGCGGCTATGGCTACACCTTC.

The rearrangement links TRBV28 to TRBJ2-1, with 9 bases that match TRBD1. V shed 9 bases and J 9 bases; nucleotides not matched to a gene: 27. Germline CDR1 reads MDHEN; CDR2 reads SYDVKM. The CDR3 is 19 amino acids. The CDR3 DNA reads as TGTGCCAGTCGTCCTTCCCCGGGACAGGGATCTTCAGCGTGGGGTGAGCAGTTCTTC. The encoded protein is CASRPSPGQGSSAWGEQFF.

The J gene is TRBJ2-3, the V gene TRBV6-1; 7 nucleotides line up with TRBD1. Germline assignment: CDR1 MNHNS and CDR2 SASEGT. The J segment lost 0 bases and the V segment lost 6 bases, leaving 6 bases of the junction unmatched. The CDR3 covers 15 residues. CDR3 nucleotide sequence: TGTGCCAGCAGCTTCACAGGGGTTAGCACAGATACGCAGTATTTT. Protein: CASSFTGVSTDTQYF.

In this sample, this clone turned up once. The chain employs TRBV4-3 and TRBJ1-1, with no clear D. The germline V gene has CDR1 LGHNA and CDR2 YSLEER. This CDR3 has 15 amino acids. The V gene lost 1 base and the J gene lost 2 bases, with 11 bases spanning the gap. The CDR3 region is CASSQGGWTNTEAFF. DNA of the CDR3: TGCGCCAGCAGCCAAGGGGGATGGACTAACACTGAAGCTTTCTTT.

This clone was seen only a few times. The chain recombines TRBV28 with TRBJ1-2, with D tentatively TRBD1 (5 bases). The V gene's germline CDR1 is MDHEN and CDR2 SYDVKM. The CDR3 sequence is 16 residues long. Deletions cut 6 bases from V and 0 bases from J, with 17 bases between. Here the CDR3 reads CASSQRGGLANYGYTF. The CDR3 DNA follows: TGTGCCAGCAGCCAACGGGGGGGTCTCGCTAACTATGGCTACACCTTC.

V usage is TRBV7-8 and J usage is TRBJ1-5; 11 bases agree with TRBD1. The CDR3 length is 15 residues. CDR1 and CDR2 from the germline V gene are SGHVS and FQNEAQ. Trimming at V came to 5 bases and at J to 5 bases, leaving 5 bases not matched to a gene. The CDR3 DNA follows: TGTGCCAGCAGCGAAGGACAGGGGGCCTATCAGCCCCAGCATTTT. Translated: CASSEGQGAYQPQHF.

The chain has TRBV28 and TRBJ1-4; 10 nucleotides align to TRBD1. Germline CDR1 and CDR2: MDHEN and SYDVKM. This CDR3 is built from 14 residues. Germline trimming cut 3 bases from V and 7 bases from J; bases unmatched to any gene: 2. CDR3 in DNA: TGTGCCAGCAGTTTCGGGACAGGGGTTGAAAAACTGTTTTTT. It is translated as CASSFGTGVEKLFF.

The chain joins TRBV10-1 to TRBJ2-3; D uncertain. Germline V gene sequence: CDR1 WNHNN, CDR2 SYGVQD (reference sequence). Trimming stripped 5 bases from V and 2 bases from J, with 11 bases between. The CDR3 spans 14 residues. DNA for the CDR3: TGCGCCAGCAGTCGGCGGCGACTCACAGATACGCAGTATTTT. Translating gives CASSRRRLTDTQYF.

The chain has TRBV18 and TRBJ2-7; perhaps TRBD1 as D (5 bases). V was pared by 3 bases and J by 0 bases, with 9 bases between. CDR1 is KGHSH and CDR2 is LQKENI in the germline V gene. There are 14 residues in the CDR3. Here the CDR3 reads CASSPDTVSYEQYF. In nucleotides, the CDR3 is TGTGCCAGCTCACCGGACACGGTCTCCTACGAGCAGTACTTC.

The DNA for the CDR3 is TGTGCCAGCAGCCAAGGACACCTCTATGGCTACACCTTC. It specifies CASSQGHLYGYTF. The V and J genes are TRBV5-6 and TRBJ1-2; possible D gene TRBD1, 5 bases. Deletions cut 4 bases from V and 4 bases from J, with 11 bases between. Germline values: CDR1 SGHDT, CDR2 YYEEEE. The CDR3 is 13 amino acids.

This clone was counted a few times. This chain connects TRBV12-5 to TRBJ1-5; a possible D gene is TRBD1 (6 bases). Germline values: CDR1 LGHNT, CDR2 FRNRAP. V was shortened by 1 base and J by 6 bases, with 10 bases between the two germline ends. The CDR3 loop spans 14 amino acids. Here the CDR3 reads CASGLDRAGQPQHF. As DNA, the CDR3 is TGTGCTAGTGGTTTGGACAGGGCCGGTCAGCCCCAGCATTTT.

The genes are TRBV5-4 and TRBJ1-2; 9 bases match TRBD1. The CDR3 extends over 15 amino acids. Per the germline V gene, CDR1 is SGHNT and CDR2 is YYREEE (reference sequence). V shed 3 bases, J shed 8 bases, and the junction held 11 bases outside the gene matches. CDR3 residues: CASSSQGARPGGYTF. CDR3 bases: TGTGCCAGCAGCTCACAGGGGGCCCGGCCGGGGGGCTACACCTTC.

V gene TRBV7-2 combines with J gene TRBJ1-3; D perhaps matches TRBD1 (5 bases). Germline V gives CDR1 SGHTA, CDR2 FQGNSA. The CDR3 totals 16 residues. V lost 6 bases and J lost 1, with 16 bases in between. The CDR3 here is CASSFTTAVSGNTIYF. The CDR3 region has the DNA TGTGCCAGCAGTTTCACGACAGCCGTATCTGGAAACACCATATATTTT.

The rearrangement uses TRBV10-3 and TRBJ1-2; D is ambiguous. The V gene's germline CDR1 is ENHRY and CDR2 SYGVKD. The V end was cut by 3 bases, the J end by 7 bases, with 18 bases between. The CDR3 runs to 15 residues. The CDR3 is CAISDDQSLRRGYTF. The CDR3 coding sequence is TGTGCCATCAGTGACGATCAGTCCCTCAGACGTGGCTACACCTTC.

V usage is TRBV9 and J usage is TRBJ1-2; D gene uncertain. CDR1 is SGDLS, CDR2 YYNGEE, per germline. V lost 3 bases, J lost 8 bases, and 8 bases lay in between. This CDR3 contains 11 residues. In DNA form, the CDR3 reads TGTGCCAGCAGCGACCCGGCCGGCTACACCTTC. It encodes CASSDPAGYTF.

V gene TRBV12-5 combines with J gene TRBJ1-5; no clear D gene. The germline V gene has CDR1 LGHNT and CDR2 FRNRAP. The V gene lost 2 bases and the J gene lost 5 bases, with 4 bases spanning the gap. The CDR3 spans 12 residues. CDR3 sequence (DNA): TGTGCTAGTGGTTTGTACGATCAGCCCCAGCATTTT. Its protein product is CASGLYDQPQHF. The whole variable domain, remainder taken from reference TRBV12-5 and TRBJ1-5, is DARVTQTPRHKVTEMGQEVTMRCQPILGHNTVFWYRQTMMQGLELLAYFRNRAPLDDSGMPKDRFSAEMPDATLATLKIQPSEPRDSAVYFCASGLYDQPQHFGDGTRLSIL.